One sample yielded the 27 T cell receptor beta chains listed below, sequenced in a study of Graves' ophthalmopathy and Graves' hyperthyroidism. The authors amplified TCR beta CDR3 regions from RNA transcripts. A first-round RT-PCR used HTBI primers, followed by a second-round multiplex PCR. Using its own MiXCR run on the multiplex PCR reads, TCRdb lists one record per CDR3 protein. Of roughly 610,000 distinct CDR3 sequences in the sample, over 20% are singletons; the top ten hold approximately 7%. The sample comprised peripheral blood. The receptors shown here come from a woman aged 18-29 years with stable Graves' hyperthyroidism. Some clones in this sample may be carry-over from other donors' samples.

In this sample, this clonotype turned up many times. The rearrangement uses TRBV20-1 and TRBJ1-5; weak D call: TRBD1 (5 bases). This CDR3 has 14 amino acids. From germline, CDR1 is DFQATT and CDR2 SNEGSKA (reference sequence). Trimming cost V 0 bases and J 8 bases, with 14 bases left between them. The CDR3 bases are TGCAGTGCTAGAGATCGCCGGGGGAGGAAGCCCCAGCATTTT. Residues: CSARDRRGRKPQHF.

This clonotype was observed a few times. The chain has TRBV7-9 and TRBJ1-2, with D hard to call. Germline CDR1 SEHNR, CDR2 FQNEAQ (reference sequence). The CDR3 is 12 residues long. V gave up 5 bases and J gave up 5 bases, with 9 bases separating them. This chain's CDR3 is CASSRAEYGYTF. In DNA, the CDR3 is TGTGCCAGCAGCCGGGCAGAATATGGCTACACCTTC.

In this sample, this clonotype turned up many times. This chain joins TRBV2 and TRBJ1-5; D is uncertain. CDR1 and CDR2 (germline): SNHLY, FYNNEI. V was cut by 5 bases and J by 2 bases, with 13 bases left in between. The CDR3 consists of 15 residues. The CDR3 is CASSRKGRGNQPQHF. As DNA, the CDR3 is TGTGCCAGCAGTCGAAAAGGACGGGGCAATCAGCCCCAGCATTTT.

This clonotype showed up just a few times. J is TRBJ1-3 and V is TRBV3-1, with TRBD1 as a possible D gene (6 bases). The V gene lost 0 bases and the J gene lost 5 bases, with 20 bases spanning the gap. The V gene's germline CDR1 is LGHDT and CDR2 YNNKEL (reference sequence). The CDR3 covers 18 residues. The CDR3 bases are TGTGCCAGCAGCCAAGACACGAAGGGGGGGTTCAAGAGAAACACCATATATTTT. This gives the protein CASSQDTKGGFKRNTIYF.

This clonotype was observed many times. The CDR3 region has the DNA TGTGCCAGCAGCCCAGATGGGTCCGACAGGGTAGGGCAGCCCCAGCATTTT. Its protein is CASSPDGSDRVGQPQHF. The chain joins TRBV9 to TRBJ1-5, with 7 bases aligning to TRBD1. The V gene's germline CDR1 is SGDLS and CDR2 YYNGEE. This CDR3 contains 17 residues. The V and J ends lost 4 bases and 7 bases, in that order; junction bases with no gene match: 17.

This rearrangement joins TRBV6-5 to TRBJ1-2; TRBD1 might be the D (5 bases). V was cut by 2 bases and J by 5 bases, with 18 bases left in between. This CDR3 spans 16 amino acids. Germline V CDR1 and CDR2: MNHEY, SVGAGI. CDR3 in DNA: TGTGCCAGCAGTTACATGAACCGGGCAGGGAGTTATGGCTACACCTTC. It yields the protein CASSYMNRAGSYGYTF.

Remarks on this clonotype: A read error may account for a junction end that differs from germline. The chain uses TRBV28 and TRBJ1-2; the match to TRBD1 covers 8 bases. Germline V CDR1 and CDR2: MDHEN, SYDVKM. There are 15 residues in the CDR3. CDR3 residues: CASRLGQGYFGGYIF. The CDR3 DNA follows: TGTGCCAGCAGACTCGGACAGGGATATTTCGGGGGCTACATCTTC.

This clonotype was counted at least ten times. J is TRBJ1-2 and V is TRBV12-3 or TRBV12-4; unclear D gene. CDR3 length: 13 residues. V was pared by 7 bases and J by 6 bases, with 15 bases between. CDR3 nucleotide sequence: TGTGCCAGCACTCTCAACCGTCTGGATGGCTACACCTTC. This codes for CASTLNRLDGYTF.

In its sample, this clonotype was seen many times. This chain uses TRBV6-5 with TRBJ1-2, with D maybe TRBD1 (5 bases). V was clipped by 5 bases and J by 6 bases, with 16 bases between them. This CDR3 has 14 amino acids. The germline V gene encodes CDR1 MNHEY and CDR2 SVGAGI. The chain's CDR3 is CASSPSPRGDGYTF. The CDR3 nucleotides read TGTGCCAGCAGTCCCTCGCCGAGGGGCGATGGCTACACCTTC.

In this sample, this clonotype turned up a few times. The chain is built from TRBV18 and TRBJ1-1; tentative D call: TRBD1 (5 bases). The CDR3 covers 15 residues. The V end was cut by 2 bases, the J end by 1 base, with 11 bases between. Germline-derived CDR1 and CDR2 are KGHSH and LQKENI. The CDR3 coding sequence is TGTGCCAGCTCACCAGTAGGGGCCGAGAACACTGAAGCTTTCTTT. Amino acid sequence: CASSPVGAENTEAFF.

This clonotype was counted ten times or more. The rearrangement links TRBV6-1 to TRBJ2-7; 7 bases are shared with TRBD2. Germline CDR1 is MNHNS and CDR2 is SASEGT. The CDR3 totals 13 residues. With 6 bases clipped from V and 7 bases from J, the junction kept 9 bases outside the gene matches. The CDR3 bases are TGTGCCAGCAGGGCGGGAGAATTAAGGGAGCAGTACTTC. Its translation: CASRAGELREQYF.

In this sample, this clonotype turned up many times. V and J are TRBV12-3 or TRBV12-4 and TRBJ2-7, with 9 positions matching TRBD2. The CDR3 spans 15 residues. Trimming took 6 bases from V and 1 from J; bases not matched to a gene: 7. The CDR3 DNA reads TGTGCCAGCAGACTAAGCGGGGGGAAGTCCTACGAGCAGTACTTC. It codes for CASRLSGGKSYEQYF.

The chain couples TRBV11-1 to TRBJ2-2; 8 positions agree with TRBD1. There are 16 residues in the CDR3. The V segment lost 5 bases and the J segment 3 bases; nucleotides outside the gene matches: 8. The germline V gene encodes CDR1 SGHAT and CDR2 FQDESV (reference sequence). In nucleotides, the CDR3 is TGTGCCAGCAGCCTACGGACAGGGATCTACACCGGGGAGCTGTTTTTT. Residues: CASSLRTGIYTGELFF.

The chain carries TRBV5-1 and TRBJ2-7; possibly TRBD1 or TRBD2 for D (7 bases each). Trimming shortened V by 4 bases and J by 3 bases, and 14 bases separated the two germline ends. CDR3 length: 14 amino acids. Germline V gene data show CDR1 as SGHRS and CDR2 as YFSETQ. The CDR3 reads CASSGGDRHYEQYF. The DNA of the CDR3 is TGCGCCAGCAGCGGGGGGGACAGACACTACGAGCAGTACTTC.

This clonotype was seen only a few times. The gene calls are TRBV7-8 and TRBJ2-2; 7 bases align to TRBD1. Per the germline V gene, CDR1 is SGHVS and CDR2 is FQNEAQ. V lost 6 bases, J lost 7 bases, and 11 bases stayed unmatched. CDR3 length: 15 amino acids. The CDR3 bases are TGTGCCAGCAGACCCCGACAGGGAAGGGGCGGGGAGCTGTTTTTT. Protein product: CASRPRQGRGGELFF.

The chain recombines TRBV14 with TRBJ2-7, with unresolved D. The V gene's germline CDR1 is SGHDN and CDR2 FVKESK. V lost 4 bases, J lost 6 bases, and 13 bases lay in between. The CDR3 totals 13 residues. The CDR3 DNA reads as TGTGCCAGCAGCCCAATCTCCGGGTTCGAGCAGTACTTC. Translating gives CASSPISGFEQYF.

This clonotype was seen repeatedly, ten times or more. CDR3: CASSSPASDRYQHF. Here the CDR3 DNA reads TGTGCCAGCAGTTCTCCGGCCTCGGACAGGTACCAGCATTTT. The chain is built from TRBV12-3 or TRBV12-4 and TRBJ1-5; 7 bases are shared with TRBD1. With 4 bases clipped from V and 12 bases from J, the junction kept 12 bases outside the gene matches. This CDR3 is 14 amino acids long.

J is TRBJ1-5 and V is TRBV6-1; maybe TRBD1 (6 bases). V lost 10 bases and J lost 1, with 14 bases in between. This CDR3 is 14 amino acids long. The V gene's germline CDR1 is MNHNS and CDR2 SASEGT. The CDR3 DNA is TGTGCCACAGGGAGGGGGTTAAGCAATCAGCCCCAGCATTTT. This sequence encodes CATGRGLSNQPQHF.

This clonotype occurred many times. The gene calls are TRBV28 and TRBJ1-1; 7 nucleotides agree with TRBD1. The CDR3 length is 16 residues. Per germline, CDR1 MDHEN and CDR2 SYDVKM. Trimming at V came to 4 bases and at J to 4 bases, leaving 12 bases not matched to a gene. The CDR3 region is CASSSPRGGSGTEAFF. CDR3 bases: TGTGCCAGCAGTTCCCCCAGAGGGGGCTCGGGCACTGAAGCTTTCTTT.

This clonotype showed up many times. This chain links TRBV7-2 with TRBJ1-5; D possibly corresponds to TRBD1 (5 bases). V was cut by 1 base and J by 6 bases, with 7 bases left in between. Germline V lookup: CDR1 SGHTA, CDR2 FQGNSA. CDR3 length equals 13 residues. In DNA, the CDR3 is TGTGCCAGCAGCTTAGTGGGGGGTCAGCCCCAGCATTTT. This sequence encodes CASSLVGGQPQHF.

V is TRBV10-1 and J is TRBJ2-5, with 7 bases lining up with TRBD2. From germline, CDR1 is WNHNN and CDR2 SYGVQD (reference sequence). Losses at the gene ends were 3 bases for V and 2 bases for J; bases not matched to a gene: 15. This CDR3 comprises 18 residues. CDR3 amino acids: CASSDGTIPRLGQETQYF. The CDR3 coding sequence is TGCGCCAGCAGTGACGGGACTATCCCCCGCTTAGGTCAAGAGACCCAGTACTTC.

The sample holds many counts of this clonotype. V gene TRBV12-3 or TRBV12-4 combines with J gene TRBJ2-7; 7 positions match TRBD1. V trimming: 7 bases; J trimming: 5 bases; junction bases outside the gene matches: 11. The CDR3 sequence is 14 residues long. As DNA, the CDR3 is TGTGCCAGCATCAAAGGGGGCTCGAGGGACGAGCAGTACTTC. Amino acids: CASIKGGSRDEQYF.

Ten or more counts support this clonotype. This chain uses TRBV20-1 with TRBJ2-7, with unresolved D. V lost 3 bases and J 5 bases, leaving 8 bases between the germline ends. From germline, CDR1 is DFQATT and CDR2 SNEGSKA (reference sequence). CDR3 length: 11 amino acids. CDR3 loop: CSARWGNEQYF. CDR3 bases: TGCAGTGCTAGGTGGGGAAACGAGCAGTACTTC.

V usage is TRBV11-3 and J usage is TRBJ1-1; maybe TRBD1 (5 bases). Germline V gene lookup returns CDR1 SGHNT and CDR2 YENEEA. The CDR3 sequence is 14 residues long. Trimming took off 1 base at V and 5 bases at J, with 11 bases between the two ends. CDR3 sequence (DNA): TGTGCCAGCAGCTTAGCAGGGAGTGAAACTGAAGCTTTCTTT. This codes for CASSLAGSETEAFF.

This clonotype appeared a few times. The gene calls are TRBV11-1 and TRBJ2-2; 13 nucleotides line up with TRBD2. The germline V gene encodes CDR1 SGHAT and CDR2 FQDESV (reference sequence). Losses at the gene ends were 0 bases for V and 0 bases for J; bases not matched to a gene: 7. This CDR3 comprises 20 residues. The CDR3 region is CASSLAGRLAGGSNTGELFF. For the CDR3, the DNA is TGTGCCAGCAGCTTAGCTGGGAGACTAGCGGGGGGATCGAACACCGGGGAGCTGTTTTTT.

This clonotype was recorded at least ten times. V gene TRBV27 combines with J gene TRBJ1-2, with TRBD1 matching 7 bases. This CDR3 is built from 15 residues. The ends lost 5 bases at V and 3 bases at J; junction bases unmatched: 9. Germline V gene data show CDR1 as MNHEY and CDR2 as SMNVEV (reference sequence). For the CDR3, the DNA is TGTGCCAGCAGTCCTCAGGGGGGATCACACTATGGCTACACCTTC. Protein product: CASSPQGGSHYGYTF.

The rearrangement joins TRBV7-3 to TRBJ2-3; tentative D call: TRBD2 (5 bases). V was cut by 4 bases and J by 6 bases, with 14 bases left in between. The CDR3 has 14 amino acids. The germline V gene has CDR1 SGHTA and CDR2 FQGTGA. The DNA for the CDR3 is TGTGCCAGCAGCTCCCTAGGAGGAGACGATACGCAGTATTTT. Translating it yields CASSSLGGDDTQYF. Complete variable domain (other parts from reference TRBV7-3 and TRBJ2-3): GAGVSQTPSNKVTEKGKYVELRCDPISGHTALYWYRQSLGQGPEFLIYFQGTGAADDSGLPNDRFFAVRPEGSVSTLKIQRTERGDSAVYLCASSSLGGDDTQYFGPGTRLTVL.